A selection of T cell receptor beta chains follows, all from one sample in a study of human T cells and chemical hapten exposure. From the RACE reads, TCRdb called clonotypes with MiXCR, one entry per CDR3 protein. The sample yields 95,000 to 150,000 distinct CDR3 sequences, around 13% seen once. The source was whole blood, collected in connection with sensitization to the hapten diphenylcyclopropenone (DPC). Receptor source: a man aged 18 to 29 with alopecia areata. Some clones in this sample may be carry-over from other donors' samples. Each CDR3 is given with its conserved first and last residue. D genes are given only for firm matches. A clone size is listed for some rows: how often the clone was seen (once, few, many), or a class if it is expanded.

clone size	D gene	V gene	J gene	CDR3 DNA	CDR3 protein
many	-	TRBV3-1	TRBJ1-2	TGTGCCAGCAGCCAAGAGCCGCACTATGGCTACACCTTC	CASSQEPHYGYTF
-	-	TRBV29-1	TRBJ2-5	TGCAGCGTTGCTAAGCCAGGGCGCCAAGAGACCCAGTACTTC	CSVAKPGRQETQYF
few	TRBD1	TRBV2	TRBJ1-3	TGTGCCAGCAAAACGGCGTGGACAGGATCCTCTGGAAACACCATATATTTT	CASKTAWTGSSGNTIYF
-	-	TRBV10-1	TRBJ2-5	TGCGCCAGCAGTGGGTCGTTGACAGGCGCGGCGAAGACCCAGTACTTC	CASSGSLTGAAKTQYF
few	-	TRBV5-1	TRBJ2-1	TGCGCCAGCAGCCCGGACACTTACAATGAGCAGTTCTTC	CASSPDTYNEQFF
-	-	TRBV6-6	TRBJ2-4	TGTGCCAGCAGTTACCCGCCGGGACAAAGAGCCAAAAACATTCAGTACTTC	CASSYPPGQRAKNIQYF
-	-	TRBV7-8	TRBJ1-5	TGTGCCAGCAGCTTTGATGCGAATCAGCCCCAGCATTTT	CASSFDANQPQHF
-	-	TRBV4-3	TRBJ1-3	TGCGCCAGCAGCAGCCTACAGTACTCTGGAAACACCATATATTTT	CASSSLQYSGNTIYF
few	-	TRBV28	TRBJ2-2	TGTGCCAGCAGTCACGGGACTGTCAACACCGGGGAGCTGTTTTTT	CASSHGTVNTGELFF
-	-	TRBV29-1	TRBJ2-5	TGCAGCGTTGAATCCGGAGAGACCCAGTACTTC	CSVESGETQYF
few	-	TRBV10-3	TRBJ1-6	TGTGCCATCAGTGAGAACTCAGATAATTCACCCCTCCACTTT	CAISENSDNSPLHF
-	TRBD1	TRBV20-1	TRBJ1-5	TGCAGTGCCAGCGATTTGACAGGGGAGACTCAGCCCCAGCATTTT	CSASDLTGETQPQHF
-	-	TRBV6-2/TRBV6-3	TRBJ1-5	TGTGCCAGCAGTTACCCCAACAGGGTGGGTCAGCCCCAGCATTTT	CASSYPNRVGQPQHF
few	-	TRBV20-1	TRBJ2-7	TGCAGTGCTAGGTCGGGCGAGGGGGTCCACGAGCAGTACTTC	CSARSGEGVHEQYF
-	TRBD1	TRBV7-2	TRBJ2-5	TGTGCCAGCAGCCTACAGGGGGCTGGGAGAGACCTCACCCAGTACTTC	CASSLQGAGRDLTQYF
few	TRBD1	TRBV20-1	TRBJ1-1	TGCAGTGCTAGGGACAGGGGGAACACTGAAGCTTTCTTT	CSARDRGNTEAFF
-	-	TRBV11-1	TRBJ2-5	TGTGCCAGCAGCCGGGCGCAGCACCAAGAGACCCAGTACTTC	CASSRAQHQETQYF
many	-	TRBV6-2/TRBV6-3	TRBJ2-3	TGTGCCAGCAGCCAACCTACCACAGATACGCAGTATTTT	CASSQPTTDTQYF
-	TRBD1	TRBV7-2	TRBJ2-3	TGTGCCAGCAGCTGGACAGGTCCCACAGATACGCAGTATTTT	CASSWTGPTDTQYF
-	-	TRBV7-2	TRBJ2-5	TGTGCCAGCAGCCCAAGTCGGGACGCAGAGACCCAGTACTTC	CASSPSRDAETQYF
many	-	TRBV12-3/TRBV12-4	TRBJ2-1	TGTGCCAGCAGTCCCGGGGTCGGGTTCAATGAGCAGTTCTTC	CASSPGVGFNEQFF
few	TRBD1	TRBV2	TRBJ2-2	TGTGCCAGCACAAGGGACAGGAACACCGGGGAGCTGTTTTTT	CASTRDRNTGELFF
-	TRBD1	TRBV6-2/TRBV6-3	TRBJ1-1	TGTGCCAGCAGTACCCCGAACCGGGACAGGAGTGAAGCTTTCTTT	CASSTPNRDRSEAFF
-	-	TRBV6-1	TRBJ1-1	TGTGCCAGCAGCAGGGGTGGTGACACTGAAGCTTTCTTT	CASSRGGDTEAFF
-	-	TRBV4-3	TRBJ2-7	TGCGCCGGCAGTCCGGGACTGGGCTCCTACGAGCAGTACTTC	CAGSPGLGSYEQYF
-	-	TRBV28	TRBJ1-3	TGTGCCAGCAGTTTACGTTCCGTAACTGGAAACACCATATATTTT	CASSLRSVTGNTIYF
few	TRBD2	TRBV27	TRBJ2-3	TGTGCCAGCAGCCATCTTAGCGGGGGGGCTAAGGGGGATACGCAGTATTTT	CASSHLSGGAKGDTQYF
few	TRBD1	TRBV20-1	TRBJ1-2	TGCAGTGCTGCCCCGTTGGGACAGAACTATGGCTACACCTTC	CSAAPLGQNYGYTF
few	-	TRBV29-1	TRBJ2-7	TGCAGCGTTGCATCACAGCCCTCCTACGAGCAGTACTTC	CSVASQPSYEQYF
-	-	TRBV5-1	TRBJ2-7	TGCGCCAGCAGCTTAGCAGGGGAGCAGTACTTC	CASSLAGEQYF
few	-	TRBV3-1	TRBJ1-5	TGTGCCAGCAGCCAAGATGGGGGGAGAGGCAATCAGCCCCAGCATTTT	CASSQDGGRGNQPQHF
-	-	TRBV2	TRBJ1-1	TGTGCCAGCAGCGTCCCGACCCGGGGCCGGACTGAAGCTTTCTTT	CASSVPTRGRTEAFF
many	-	TRBV7-3	TRBJ2-3	TGTGCCAGCAGCTTCGGTGGTAGCACAGATACGCAGTATTTT	CASSFGGSTDTQYF
few	-	TRBV5-4	TRBJ1-2	TGTGCCAGCAGCCCGGACAGAGATAACTATGGCTACACCTTC	CASSPDRDNYGYTF
few	-	TRBV27	TRBJ2-7	TGTGCCAGCAGTTCTAACAACGAGCAGTACTTC	CASSSNNEQYF
-	-	TRBV7-2	TRBJ2-3	TGTGCCAGCAGCTATCCGAGGCGGACCCTTCGCACAGATACGCAGTATTTT	CASSYPRRTLRTDTQYF
few	-	TRBV7-2	TRBJ2-1	TGTGCCAGCAGCTTACTAGCGTCCTCCTACAATGAGCAGTTCTTC	CASSLLASSYNEQFF
few	-	TRBV10-3	TRBJ1-1	TGTGCCATCAGTGAATTTATGGGTCCCCGGAAGAACACTGAAGCTTTCTTT	CAISEFMGPRKNTEAFF
-	-	TRBV7-6	TRBJ2-1	TGTGCCAGCAGCTCCTACACGGCCCTGCGGGATCGCTACAATGAGCAGTTCTTC	CASSSYTALRDRYNEQFF
few	-	TRBV10-3	TRBJ1-2	TGTGCCATCAGTACCTCCGCAACCGCAAACTATGGCTACACCTTC	CAISTSATANYGYTF
-	-	TRBV12-3/TRBV12-4	TRBJ1-2	TGTGCCAGCAGTTTATTCCCGGACTATGGCTACACCTTC	CASSLFPDYGYTF
few	-	TRBV5-1	TRBJ2-1	TGCGCCAGCAGCTTGGGCCTCAACGGATACAATGAGCAGTTCTTC	CASSLGLNGYNEQFF
few	TRBD1	TRBV6-2/TRBV6-3	TRBJ1-6	TGTGCCAGCAGTTACCAACACAGGGGGCGCGATTCACCCCTCCACTTT	CASSYQHRGRDSPLHF
few	TRBD1	TRBV4-1	TRBJ2-2	TGCGCCAGCAGCGACCGGACAGGCCCCGTTAGCACCGGGGAGCTGTTTTTT	CASSDRTGPVSTGELFF
-	-	TRBV4-3	TRBJ1-2	TGCGCCAGCAGCCAAGACAGGGCGGGCTATGGCTACACCTTC	CASSQDRAGYGYTF
many	-	TRBV7-9	TRBJ1-1	TGTGCCAGCAGCGGATCAGGGGACACTGAAGCTTTCTTT	CASSGSGDTEAFF